The subject of this entry is one T cell receptor beta chain. No antigen is known for it. The data were taken from a study of T cell responses to AZD1222 COVID-19 vaccine. Study observations and caveats: In the spike-specific TCR repertoire, nearly half reportedly target unmutated variant regions. Only a handful of AZD1222 recipients tested seropositive at baseline.

Profiled with immunoSEQ multiplex PCR; TCRdb holds only in-frame clones, not every one. This sample has 150,000 or so clones, with just under 95% found just once. Germline CDR1 MNHEY, CDR2 SVGAGI. CDR3 length equals 12 residues. V shed 6 bases and J 8 bases; nucleotides not matched to a gene: 4. This material consisted of peripheral blood, taken on day 0 of AZD1222 vaccination. This clonotype originated in an adult in good health. The chain carries TRBV6-5 and TRBJ2-1; 7 nucleotides agree with TRBD1. Here the CDR3 reads CASSLTGYEQFF. For the CDR3, the DNA is TGTGCCAGCAGCCTGACAGGGTATGAGCAGTTCTTC.